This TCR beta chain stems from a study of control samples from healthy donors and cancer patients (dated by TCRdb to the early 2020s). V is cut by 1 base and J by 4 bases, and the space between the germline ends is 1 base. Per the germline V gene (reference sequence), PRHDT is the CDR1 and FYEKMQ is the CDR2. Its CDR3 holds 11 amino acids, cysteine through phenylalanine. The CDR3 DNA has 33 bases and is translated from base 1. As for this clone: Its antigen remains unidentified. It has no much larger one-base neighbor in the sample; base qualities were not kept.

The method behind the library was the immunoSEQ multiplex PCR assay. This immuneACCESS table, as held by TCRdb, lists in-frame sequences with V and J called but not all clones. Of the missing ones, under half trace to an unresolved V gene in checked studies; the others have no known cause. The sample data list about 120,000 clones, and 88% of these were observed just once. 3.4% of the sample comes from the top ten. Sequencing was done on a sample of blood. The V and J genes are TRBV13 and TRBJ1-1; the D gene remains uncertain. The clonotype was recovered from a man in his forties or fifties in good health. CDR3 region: CASSLVTEAFF. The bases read TGTGCCAGCAGCTTAGTCACTGAAGCTTTCTTT.